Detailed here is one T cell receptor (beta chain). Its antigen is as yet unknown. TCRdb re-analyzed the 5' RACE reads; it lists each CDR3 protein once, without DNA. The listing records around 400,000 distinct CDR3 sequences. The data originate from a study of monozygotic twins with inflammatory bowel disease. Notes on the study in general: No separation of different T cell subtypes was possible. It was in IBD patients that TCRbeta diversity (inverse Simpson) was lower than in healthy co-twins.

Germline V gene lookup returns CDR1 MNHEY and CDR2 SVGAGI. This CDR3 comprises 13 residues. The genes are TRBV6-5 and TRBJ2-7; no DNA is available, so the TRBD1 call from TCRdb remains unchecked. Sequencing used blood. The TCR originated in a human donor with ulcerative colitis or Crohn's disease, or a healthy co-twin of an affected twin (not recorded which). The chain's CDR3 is CASSYSTGGEQYF.